The entry below describes one TCR beta chain. The data were obtained in a study of blood T cell repertoires in COVID-19. Profiled with immunoSEQ multiplex PCR; TCRdb holds only in-frame clones, not every one. The sample lists about 52,000 clones, about 84% occurring once. V shed 6 bases, J shed 5 bases, and the junction held 4 bases outside the gene matches. Germline V gives CDR1 LGHNT, CDR2 FRNRAP. CDR3 size: 14 residues. The source material was peripheral blood. The TCR sequence derives from a woman of 80 years or more with acute or convalescent COVID-19. The chain is built from TRBV12-5 and TRBJ1-4; 9 nucleotides match TRBD1. The CDR3 nucleotides are TGTGCTAGTGGCCACGGGACAGGGAATGAAAAACTGTTTTTT. As protein: CASGHGTGNEKLFF.